The rows below give T cell receptor beta chains drawn from one sample of a study of blood T cell repertoires in COVID-19. The assay was immunoSEQ multiplex PCR, and TCRdb's table has in-frame clones only and misses some. The sample lists some 350,000 clones, around 83% occurring once. Sequenced input: peripheral blood. The receptors derive from a man younger than 40 with active or convalescent COVID-19. Each CDR3 is given with its conserved first and last residue. The D gene is left open where the match is weak. The listing skips clone size in some rows; elsewhere it reads once, few, many or a size class.

clone_size,d_call,j_call,v_call,cdr3_aa,cdr3_nt
.,.,TRBJ2-5,TRBV4-1,CASSQGQLQETQYF,TGCGCCAGCAGCCAAGGACAGTTACAAGAGACCCAGTACTTC
.,.,TRBJ2-2,TRBV19,CASSPTISTGELFF,TGTGCCAGTAGTCCAACTATTTCTACCGGGGAGCTGTTTTTT
.,TRBD1,TRBJ1-5,TRBV28,CASSLALGQGWGF,TGTGCCAGCAGTTTGGCCCTGGGACAGGGTTGGGGGTTT
.,.,TRBJ1-1,TRBV5-1,CASSLVRGKTEAFF,TGCGCCAGCAGCTTGGTACGGGGGAAGACTGAAGCTTTCTTT
.,.,TRBJ1-6,TRBV11-2,CASSLRSENSPLHF,TGTGCCAGCAGCTTACGGAGTGAGAATTCACCCCTCCACTTT
.,.,TRBJ1-4,TRBV24-1,CATSDPTTDNEKLFF,TGTGCCACCAGTGACCCCACGACAGATAATGAAAAACTGTTTTTT
.,TRBD1,TRBJ2-5,TRBV7-9,CASSTDRSETQYF,TGTGCCAGCAGCACGGACAGGTCAGAGACCCAGTACTTC
.,TRBD1,TRBJ2-7,TRBV11-2,CASSLLGQGRGYEQYF,TGTGCCAGCAGCTTACTCGGACAGGGGAGGGGCTACGAGCAGTACTTC
.,TRBD2,TRBJ2-1,TRBV5-4,CASSGQRGSYNEQFF,TGTGCCAGCAGCGGCCAGCGGGGTTCCTACAATGAGCAGTTCTTC
.,.,TRBJ2-7,TRBV9,CASSVTLGPPYEQYF,TGTGCCAGCAGCGTCACTTTGGGGCCCCCCTACGAGCAGTACTTC
once,.,TRBJ2-1,TRBV5-4,CASSLGAASYNEQFF,TGTGCCAGCAGCTTAGGAGCGGCCTCCTACAATGAGCAGTTCTTC
.,.,TRBJ1-6,TRBV30,CAWARQADSPLHF,TGTGCCTGGGCGAGACAGGCTGATTCACCCCTCCACTTT
few,TRBD1,TRBJ1-2,TRBV19,CASNLQGAPTFYGYTF,TGTGCCAGTAACCTCCAGGGGGCCCCCACCTTCTATGGCTACACCTTC
.,.,TRBJ1-2,TRBV9,CASSPGQGSYGYTF,TGTGCCAGCAGTCCGGGACAAGGATCTTATGGCTACACCTTC
once,TRBD2,TRBJ2-1,TRBV6-1,CASSEASGSVNEQFF,TGTGCCAGCAGTGAAGCTAGCGGGAGTGTCAATGAGCAGTTCTTC
.,.,TRBJ2-3,TRBV6-2/TRBV6-3,CASSPPSTDTQYF,TGTGCCAGCAGCCCCCCTAGCACAGATACGCAGTATTTT
.,.,TRBJ2-7,TRBV2,CASSRGLSYEQYF,TGTGCCAGCAGCCGGGGACTGTCCTACGAGCAGTACTTC
.,TRBD1,TRBJ1-2,TRBV5-1,CASSGQGPSYGYTF,TGCGCCAGCAGCGGACAGGGGCCCTCCTATGGCTACACCTTC
many,.,TRBJ1-2,TRBV4-3,CASSQDRGGYTF,TGCGCCAGCAGCCAAGACAGGGGAGGCTACACCTTC
once,.,TRBJ1-1,TRBV2,CASSDGGEGNDGEAFF,TGTGCCAGCAGTGACGGAGGGGAGGGGAATGACGGTGAAGCTTTCTTT
.,.,TRBJ1-2,TRBV9,CASSVVFSGGGYTF,TGTGCCAGCAGCGTAGTCTTCAGTGGCGGCGGCTACACCTTC
once,.,TRBJ2-1,TRBV7-9,CASSLQLAKLNEQFF,TGTGCCAGCAGCCTACAGCTAGCGAAGCTCAATGAGCAGTTCTTC
.,.,TRBJ1-5,TRBV5-5,CASSFTYNQPQHF,TGTGCCAGCAGCTTCACCTACAATCAGCCCCAGCATTTT
.,TRBD2,TRBJ2-1,TRBV6-4,CASSELAGGPNEQFF,TGTGCCAGCAGTGAACTAGCGGGAGGTCCAAATGAGCAGTTCTTC
.,.,TRBJ1-4,TRBV19,CASSNSGGNEKLFF,TGTGCCAGTAGTAACAGCGGAGGTAATGAAAAACTGTTTTTT
.,TRBD1,TRBJ1-1,TRBV10-3,CAISPGQGIFVSEAFF,TGTGCCATCAGTCCGGGACAGGGTATTTTTGTCTCTGAAGCTTTCTTT
.,.,TRBJ1-5,TRBV19,CASSNWAASNQPQHF,TGTGCCAGTAGTAACTGGGCAGCTAGCAATCAGCCCCAGCATTTT
.,TRBD1,TRBJ1-6,TRBV3-1/TRBV3-2,CASSARGTGESPLHF,TGTGCCAGCAGCGCTCGGGGAACAGGGGAATCACCCCTCCACTTT
.,.,TRBJ1-5,TRBV6-5,CASSRGANQPQHF,TGTGCCAGCAGTCGGGGGGCCAATCAGCCCCAGCATTTT
.,TRBD1,TRBJ1-5,TRBV3-1/TRBV3-2,CASSQGGGSNQPQHF,TGTGCCAGCAGCCAAGGAGGGGGCAGCAATCAGCCCCAGCATTTT
.,.,TRBJ1-4,TRBV10-3,CAISESTAEKLFF,TGTGCCATCAGTGAGTCGACAGCCGAAAAACTGTTTTTT
.,.,TRBJ2-1,TRBV5-4,CASSSNLYTNEQFF,TGTGCCAGCAGCTCCAACCTCTATACCAATGAGCAGTTCTTC